The T cell receptor beta chain under discussion was sequenced for a study of shared clonotypes between healthy human individuals. Overall study: Three CD4 naive, three CD4 memory, two CD8 naive and one CD8 memory plate were used per donor.

Study-level points and caveats: Although depth was large, rarefaction showed that sequencing of the sorted subsets was incomplete. Shared clonotypes: roughly 4.5% naive CD4, around 3.5% naive CD8, over 2% memory CD4, over 0.3% memory CD8.

CDR1 is ENHRY, CDR2 SYGVKD, per germline. V lost 4 bases, J lost 3 bases, and 18 bases lay in between. The CDR3 has 16 amino acids. Profiling relied on immunoSEQ multiplex PCR, and the TCRdb table lists in-frame clones only, not all of them. The sample includes approximately 400,000 clones, about 96% seen only once; the top ten take approximately 0.32%. This clone was recorded a few times. Its cognate antigen is unknown. The chain combines TRBV10-3 with TRBJ1-1; D is undetermined. This sequence originates from a man younger than 45 in good health. Sequenced sample: memory CD8+ T cells sorted from blood. Subset defined: CD45RO+ cells pooled with CCR7-negative TemRA cells. The CDR3, as DNA: TGTGCCATCAGTGCGAGGGCTTGGACGGACGACACTGAAGCTTTCTTT. Translated: CAISARAWTDDTEAFF.